This T cell receptor beta chain stems from a study of blood T cells in healthy people across ages. Sample donors were healthy Caucasian individuals that came from Russia, aged roughly 6 to 100. This clonotype was observed a handful of times. With a J-beta primer mix and a sample-barcoded 5' primer, a second PCR ran about 6 to 11 cycles. MiXCR was run by TCRdb on the 5' RACE reads, yielding one entry per CDR3 protein. Of more than 650,000 distinct CDR3 sequences detected, 20% to 25% appear once; the ten largest clones hold around a fifth. Germline CDR1 is SQVTM and CDR2 is ANQGSEA. V gave up 7 bases and J gave up 1 base, with 8 bases separating them. This CDR3 has 11 residues.

The sequence was obtained from a man aged 65-85 years in good health. The sequencing sample was made of blood. The V and J genes are TRBV29-1 and TRBJ2-7; tentatively, D is TRBD1 (5 bases). The chain's CDR3 is CSAGNSYEQYV. For the CDR3, the DNA is TGCAGCGCAGGGAATTCCTACGAGCAGTACGTC.